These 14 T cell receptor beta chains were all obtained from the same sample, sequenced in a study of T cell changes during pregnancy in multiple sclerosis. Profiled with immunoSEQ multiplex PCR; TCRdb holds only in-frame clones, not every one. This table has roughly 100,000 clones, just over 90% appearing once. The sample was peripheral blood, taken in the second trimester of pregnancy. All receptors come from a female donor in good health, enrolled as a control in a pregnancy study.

Here the CDR3 reads CASSSQGRVFQPNQPQHF. The CDR3 nucleotides are TGTGCCAGCAGCTCCCAAGGGAGGGTCTTCCAACCCAATCAGCCCCAGCATTTT. V gene TRBV5-5 combines with J gene TRBJ1-5; D not certain. The germline V gene encodes CDR1 SGHKS and CDR2 YYEKEE (reference sequence). V shed 3 bases and J shed 3 bases, with 22 bases lying between them. The CDR3 runs 18 residues. The complete variable domain, with remaining parts taken from reference TRBV5-5 and TRBJ1-5, reads DAGVTQSPTHLIKTRGQQVTLRCSPISGHKSVSWYQQVLGQGPQFIFQYYEKEERGRGNFPDRFSARQFPNYSSELNVNALLLGDSALYLCASSSQGRVFQPNQPQHFGDGTRLSIL.

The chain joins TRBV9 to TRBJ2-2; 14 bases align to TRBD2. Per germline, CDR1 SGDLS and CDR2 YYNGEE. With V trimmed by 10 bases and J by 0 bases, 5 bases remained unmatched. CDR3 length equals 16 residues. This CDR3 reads CAGGTSGSPNTGELFF. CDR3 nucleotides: TGTGCCGGGGGGACTAGCGGGAGCCCGAACACCGGGGAGCTGTTTTTT.

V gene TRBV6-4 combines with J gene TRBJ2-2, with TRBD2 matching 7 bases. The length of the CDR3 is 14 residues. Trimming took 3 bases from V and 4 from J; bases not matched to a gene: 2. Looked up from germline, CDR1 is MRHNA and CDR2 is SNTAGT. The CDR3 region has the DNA TGTGCCAGCAGTGAGGGGAGGGGCACCGGGGAGCTGTTTTTT. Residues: CASSEGRGTGELFF.

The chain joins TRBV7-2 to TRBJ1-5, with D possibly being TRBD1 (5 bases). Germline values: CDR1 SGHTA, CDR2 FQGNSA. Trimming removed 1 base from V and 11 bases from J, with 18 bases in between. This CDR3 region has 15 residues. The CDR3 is CASSLGIPREGTQHF. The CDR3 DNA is TGTGCCAGCAGCTTAGGAATCCCTAGGGAGGGGACCCAGCATTTT.

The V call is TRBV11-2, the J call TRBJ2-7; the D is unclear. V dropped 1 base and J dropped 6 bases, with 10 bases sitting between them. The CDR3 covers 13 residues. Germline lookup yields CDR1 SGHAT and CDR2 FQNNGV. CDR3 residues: CASSLGGPSEQYF. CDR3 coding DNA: TGTGCCAGCAGCTTAGGAGGCCCATCCGAGCAGTACTTC.

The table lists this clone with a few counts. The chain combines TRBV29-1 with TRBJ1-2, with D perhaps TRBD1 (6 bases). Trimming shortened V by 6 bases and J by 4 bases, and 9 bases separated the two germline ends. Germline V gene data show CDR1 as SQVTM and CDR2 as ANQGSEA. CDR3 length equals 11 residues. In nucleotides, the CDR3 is TGCAGCGTCGCAGGGGTCTATGGCTACACCTTC. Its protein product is CSVAGVYGYTF. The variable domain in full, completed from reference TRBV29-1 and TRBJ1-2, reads SAVISQKPSRDICQRGTSLTIQCQVDSQVTMMFWYRQQPGQSLTLIATANQGSEATYESGFVIDKFPISRPNLTFSTLTVSNMSPEDSSIYLCSVAGVYGYTFGSGTRLTVV.

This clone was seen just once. CDR3: CASSSPLAGGGGEQYF. DNA of the CDR3: TGTGCCAGCAGTTCCCCTCTAGCGGGAGGAGGTGGAGAGCAGTACTTC. The chain couples TRBV28 to TRBJ2-7; 11 bases match TRBD2. CDR1 MDHEN and CDR2 SYDVKM come from the germline V gene. The CDR3 is 16 amino acids. Trimming at V came to 4 bases and at J to 7 bases, leaving 12 bases not matched to a gene.

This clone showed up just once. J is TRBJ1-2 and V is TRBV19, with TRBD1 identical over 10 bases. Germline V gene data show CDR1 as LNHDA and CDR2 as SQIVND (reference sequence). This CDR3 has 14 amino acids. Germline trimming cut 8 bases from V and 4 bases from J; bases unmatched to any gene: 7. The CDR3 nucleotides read TGTGCCAGTGGAAGGACAGGGGGTAGCTATGGCTACACCTTC. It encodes CASGRTGGSYGYTF.

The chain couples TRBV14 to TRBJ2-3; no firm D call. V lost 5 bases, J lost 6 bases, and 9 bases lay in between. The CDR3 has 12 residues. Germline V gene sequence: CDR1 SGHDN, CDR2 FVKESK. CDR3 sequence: CASSSQSDTQYF. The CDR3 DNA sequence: TGTGCCAGCAGCTCTCAGTCCGATACGCAGTATTTT.

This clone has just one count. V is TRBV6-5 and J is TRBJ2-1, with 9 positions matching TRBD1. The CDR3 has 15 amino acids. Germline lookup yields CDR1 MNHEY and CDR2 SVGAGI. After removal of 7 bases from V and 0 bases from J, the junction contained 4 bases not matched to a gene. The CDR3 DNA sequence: TGTGCCAGCACCGACAGGGGGAGCTCCTACAATGAGCAGTTCTTC. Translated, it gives CASTDRGSSYNEQFF.

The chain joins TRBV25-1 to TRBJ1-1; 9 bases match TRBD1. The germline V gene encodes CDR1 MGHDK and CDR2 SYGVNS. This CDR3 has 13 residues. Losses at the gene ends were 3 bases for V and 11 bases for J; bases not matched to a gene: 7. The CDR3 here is CASSDKGQGKAFF. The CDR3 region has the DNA TGTGCCAGCAGTGATAAGGGACAGGGAAAGGCTTTCTTT.

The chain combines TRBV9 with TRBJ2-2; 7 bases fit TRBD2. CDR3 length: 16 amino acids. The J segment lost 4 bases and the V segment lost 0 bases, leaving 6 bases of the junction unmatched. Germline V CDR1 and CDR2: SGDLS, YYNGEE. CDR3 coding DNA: TGTGCCAGCAGCGTAGTAGGCGGGAGTGGCACCGGGGAGCTGTTTTTT. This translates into CASSVVGGSGTGELFF.

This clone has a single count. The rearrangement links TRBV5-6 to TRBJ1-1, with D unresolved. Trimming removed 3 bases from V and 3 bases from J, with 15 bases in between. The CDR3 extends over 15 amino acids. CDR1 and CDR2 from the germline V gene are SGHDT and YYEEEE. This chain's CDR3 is CASSYIGLRDTEAFF. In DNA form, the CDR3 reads TGTGCCAGCAGCTATATTGGCCTCCGGGACACTGAAGCTTTCTTT.

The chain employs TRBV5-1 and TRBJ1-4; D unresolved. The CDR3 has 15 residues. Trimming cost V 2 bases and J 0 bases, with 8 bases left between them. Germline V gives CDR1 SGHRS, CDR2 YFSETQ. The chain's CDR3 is CASSFRSATNEKLFF. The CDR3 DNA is TGCGCCAGCAGCTTCAGAAGCGCAACTAATGAAAAACTGTTTTTT.